This T cell receptor (beta chain) was profiled in a study of persistence of HIV-infected CD4 T cells. The libraries were made with immunoSEQ version 4 in survey mode. Clones were sequenced by immunoSEQ multiplex PCR, and TCRdb holds only the in-frame ones, with some missing. This table has approximately 65,000 clones, 70% to 75% appearing once. An overlapping HIV-1 Gag peptide pool stimulated these cells at roughly 1 ug/peptide/mL. Memory cells lacking CD40L and CD69 with high CD45RO were sorted. With respect to this clone: The target antigen is unknown.

Germline CDR1 is SGHTA and CDR2 is FQGTGA. With V trimmed by 3 bases and J by 6 bases, 11 bases remained unmatched. The CDR3 spans 16 residues. The chain carries TRBV7-3 and TRBJ2-1, with 7 bases identical to TRBD2. This receptor was taken from an adult man with HIV who was CMV-seropositive. Sequenced here: CD4+ T cells sorted from PBMCs after approximately 19-hour stimulation, sampled from a patient who received antiretroviral therapy. The CDR3 is CASSFQPTSSPNEQFF. CDR3 bases: TGTGCCAGCAGCTTTCAACCGACTAGCTCCCCCAATGAGCAGTTCTTC.